Presented here are 21 T cell receptor beta chains from one specimen sequenced in a study of T-cell memory formation after mild COVID-19. Using its own MiXCR run on the 5' RACE reads, TCRdb lists one record per CDR3 protein. The profile shows some 120,000 distinct CDR3 sequences, over 15% of them singletons. The material sequenced was PBMCs or a T cell subset sorted from them (not recorded which). The source of these receptors is a man younger than 30 who had mild COVID-19 (a few samples of this study predate the infection). Cell type and time point are not known.

The sample holds a few counts of this clonotype. The chain employs TRBV6-6 and TRBJ1-5; D gene ambiguous. Trimming cost V 6 bases and J 2 bases, with 11 bases left between them. CDR3 length equals 14 residues. CDR1 and CDR2 from the germline V gene are MNHNY and SVGAGI (reference sequence). The CDR3 is CASRSVGRNQPQHF. The CDR3 nucleotides are TGTGCCAGCAGGAGCGTTGGGCGCAATCAGCCCCAGCATTTT.

About this clonotype: The junction departs from germline at one end; a sequencing error may be responsible. The chain uses TRBV2 and TRBJ2-1; 12 bases are shared with TRBD2. The CDR3 spans 13 residues. Germline loops: CDR1 SNHLY, CDR2 FYNNEI. The chain's CDR3 is CASTQLAGGPEVF. DNA of the CDR3: TGTGCCAGCACCCAACTAGCGGGGGGTCCCGAGGTCTTC.

V is TRBV7-2 and J is TRBJ2-1; tentative D call: TRBD1 (7 bases). Between the trimmed V and J ends, which lost 3 bases and 5 bases, there was a span of 11 bases. Per germline, CDR1 SGHTA and CDR2 FQGNSA. This CDR3 region has 14 residues. CDR3 sequence reads: CASSFGGGNNEQFF. The CDR3 DNA reads TGTGCCAGCAGCTTTGGAGGGGGCAACAATGAGCAGTTCTTC. Full variable domain (outside the CDR3, taken from reference TRBV7-2 and TRBJ2-1): GAGVSQSPSNKVTEKGKDVELRCDPISGHTALYWYRQSLGQGLEFLIYFQGNSAPDKSGLPSDRFSAERTGGSVSTLTIQRTQQEDSAVYLCASSFGGGNNEQFFGPGTRLTVL.

The CDR3 sequence is CASSSRYRGSNQPQHF. CDR3 bases: TGTGCCAGCAGTTCGCGATACAGGGGTAGCAATCAGCCCCAGCATTTT. This sequence joins TRBV6-5 and TRBJ1-5; TRBD1 aligns across 7 bases. CDR3 length: 16 amino acids. Germline CDR1 and CDR2: MNHEY and SVGAGI. J gave up 0 bases and V 4 bases, and 6 bases lay outside the gene matches.

J is TRBJ2-7 and V is TRBV24-1; D is uncertain. The CDR3 sequence is 11 residues long. V was pared by 3 bases and J by 4 bases, with 3 bases between. Germline CDR1 and CDR2: KGHDR and SFDVKD. This CDR3 is CATSDGYEQYF. The CDR3 DNA is TGTGCCACCAGTGATGGATACGAGCAGTACTTC.

The table lists this clonotype with a few counts. The chain has TRBV5-5 and TRBJ2-1; D not certain. Germline V gene data show CDR1 as SGHKS and CDR2 as YYEKEE (reference sequence). The CDR3 is 15 residues long. V was clipped by 2 bases and J by 7 bases, with 16 bases between them. The CDR3 bases are TGTGCCAGCAGCTTTGGCGGCGATTCGAGGAATGAGCAGTTCTTC. This codes for CASSFGGDSRNEQFF.

Ten or more counts support this clonotype. The V call is TRBV5-4, the J call TRBJ2-5, with TRBD1 matching 9 bases. Germline CDR1 SGHNT, CDR2 YYREEE (reference sequence). The CDR3 spans 14 residues. Losses at the gene ends were 2 bases for V and 5 bases for J; bases not matched to a gene: 4. The CDR3 nucleotides are TGTGCCAGCAGCTTACAGGGGGCGCTGGAGACCCAGTACTTC. This gives the protein CASSLQGALETQYF.

This clonotype was counted a few times. CDR3 amino acids: CASSLTRGSQNIQYF. In DNA form, the CDR3 reads TGTGCCAGCAGTTTGACTCGGGGGTCCCAAAACATTCAGTACTTC. V is TRBV27 and J is TRBJ2-4, with D perhaps matching TRBD2 (6 bases). Trimming removed 3 bases at V and 5 bases at J, with 14 bases between. Looked up from germline, CDR1 is MNHEY and CDR2 is SMNVEV (reference sequence). The CDR3 contains 15 residues.

The rearrangement joins TRBV12-3 or TRBV12-4 to TRBJ2-7; D possibly corresponds to TRBD2 (6 bases). CDR3 size: 14 residues. Trimming took off 4 bases at V and 4 bases at J, with 14 bases between the two ends. The CDR3 loop reads CASSSSGTPYEQYV. The CDR3 coding sequence is TGTGCCAGCAGTTCCTCCGGGACTCCTTACGAGCAGTACGTC.

The genes are TRBV7-9 and TRBJ2-5; D perhaps matches TRBD2 (5 bases). The CDR3 is 12 residues long. Looked up from germline, CDR1 is SEHNR and CDR2 is FQNEAQ (reference sequence). Trimming removed 5 bases at V and 7 bases at J, with 11 bases between. CDR3: CASSRDAGTQYF. CDR3 nucleotides: TGTGCCAGCAGCCGAGATGCGGGGACCCAGTACTTC.

This clonotype was found a few times. The V and J genes are TRBV2 and TRBJ2-5, with 11 bases matching TRBD2. The length of the CDR3 is 14 residues. The germline V gene encodes CDR1 SNHLY and CDR2 FYNNEI. The trim removed 4 bases at V and 3 bases at J, leaving 1 base unmatched. CDR3 loop: CASSGLAGKETQYF. CDR3 nucleotides: TGTGCCAGCAGTGGACTAGCGGGGAAAGAGACCCAGTACTTC.

The chain links TRBV7-6 to TRBJ1-1; a weak D match, TRBD1 (6 bases). The CDR3 has 13 amino acids. With 4 bases removed from V and 4 bases from J, the gap between germline ends came to 10 bases. Germline values: CDR1 SGHVS, CDR2 FNYEAQ. The CDR3 reads CASSSDSSTEAFF. For the CDR3, the DNA is TGTGCCAGCAGCTCGGACAGCAGCACTGAAGCTTTCTTT. The variable domain in full, with the rest retrieved from reference TRBV7-6 and TRBJ1-1, is GAGVSQSPRYKVTKRGQDVALRCDPISGHVSLYWYRQALGQGPEFLTYFNYEAQQDKSGLPNDRFSAERPEGSISTLTIQRTEQRDSAMYRCASSSDSSTEAFFGQGTRLTVV.

This clonotype was recorded once. Here the CDR3 reads CASSFGREAANEQFF. As DNA, the CDR3 is TGTGCCAGCAGTTTTGGAAGGGAAGCGGCCAATGAGCAGTTCTTC. The V call is TRBV6-5, the J call TRBJ2-1; tentative D call: TRBD2 (5 bases). The CDR3 has 15 amino acids. With 4 bases removed from V and 6 bases from J, the gap between germline ends came to 16 bases. From germline, CDR1 is MNHEY and CDR2 SVGAGI.

This rearrangement joins TRBV6-5 to TRBJ2-5; TRBD2 matches 11 bases. The germline V gene encodes CDR1 MNHEY and CDR2 SVGAGI. The CDR3 is 17 amino acids. Trimming cost V 7 bases and J 1 base; bases outside gene matches: 11. The CDR3 loop is CASTTRLAGLLQETQYF. As DNA, the CDR3 is TGTGCCAGCACTACCCGACTAGCGGGGTTACTCCAAGAGACCCAGTACTTC.

Only a few counts were recorded for this clonotype. The chain carries TRBV6-2 or TRBV6-3 and TRBJ2-2; possibly TRBD1 or TRBD2 for D (6 bases each). This CDR3 has 16 residues. The germline V gene encodes CDR1 MNHEY and CDR2 SVGEGT. V lost 7 bases, J lost 5 bases, and 20 bases lay in between. The CDR3 loop reads CASNPLRGRWTGELFF. The CDR3 DNA is TGTGCCAGCAACCCGCTTCGGGGGCGATGGACCGGGGAGCTGTTTTTT.

This clonotype appeared a few times. The gene calls are TRBV28 and TRBJ2-1, with D maybe TRBD2 (5 bases). This CDR3 is built from 12 residues. V was cut by 10 bases and J by 8 bases, with 15 bases left in between. Germline CDR1 and CDR2: MDHEN and SYDVKM. The chain's CDR3 is CATLRRMHEQFF. The CDR3 DNA sequence: TGTGCCACCCTCCGGAGGATGCATGAGCAGTTCTTC. The variable domain in full, with the rest retrieved from reference TRBV28 and TRBJ2-1, is DVKVTQSSRYLVKRTGEKVFLECVQDMDHENMFWYRQDPGLGLRLIYFSYDVKMKEKGDIPEGYSVSREKKERFSLILESASTNQTSMYLCATLRRMHEQFFGPGTRLTVL.

Notes on this clonotype: Compared with germline, one end of the junction differs, possibly owing to a read error. This chain links TRBV5-1 with TRBJ2-5; 7 positions agree with TRBD2. The CDR3 runs to 14 residues. Per the germline V gene, CDR1 is SGHRS and CDR2 is YFSETQ. This CDR3 reads CASRPLAGEETHYF. The CDR3 coding sequence is TGCGCCAGCAGACCTCTGGCGGGGGAGGAGACCCATTACTTC.

The chain links TRBV24-1 to TRBJ2-7; 10 nucleotides agree with TRBD1. Germline V gene data show CDR1 as KGHDR and CDR2 as SFDVKD. The V and J ends lost 0 bases and 3 bases, in that order; junction bases with no gene match: 7. The CDR3 totals 17 residues. The CDR3 DNA reads TGTGCCACCAGTGATTTGGGGACAGGGGCGGAACTCTACGAGCAGTACGTC. Translation gives CATSDLGTGAELYEQYV.

This clonotype was observed a few times. The chain recombines TRBV10-2 with TRBJ2-7, with 9 positions matching TRBD2. The CDR3 is 15 amino acids. The junction had 4 bases not matched to a gene; V was cut back by 1 base and J by 3 bases. Germline assignment: CDR1 WSHSY and CDR2 SAAADI. CDR3 protein: CASSELASGNYEQYF. The CDR3 nucleotides read TGCGCCAGCAGTGAGTTGGCTAGCGGGAACTACGAGCAGTACTTC.

In this sample, this clonotype turned up many times. The CDR3 here is CASSLPGANTDTQYF. As DNA, the CDR3 is TGCGCCAGCAGCTTGCCCGGGGCGAACACAGATACGCAGTATTTT. The chain has TRBV5-1 and TRBJ2-3; D possibly matches TRBD1 or TRBD2 (5 bases each). The germline V and J ends were trimmed by 1 base and 2 bases, with 11 bases remaining between them. The CDR3 extends over 15 amino acids. Germline V gene sequence: CDR1 SGHRS, CDR2 YFSETQ.

This chain connects TRBV5-1 to TRBJ1-1; no definite D call. In germline, CDR1 is SGHRS, CDR2 YFSETQ. Trimming removed 4 bases at V and 0 bases at J, with 13 bases between. This CDR3 has 15 amino acids. The CDR3 sequence is CASSPLPPLNTEAFF. CDR3 nucleotide sequence: TGCGCCAGCAGCCCCTTACCCCCATTGAACACTGAAGCTTTCTTT.